One and the same sample provided the 5 T cell receptor beta chains below, sequenced in a study of cytomegalovirus exposure and HLA in healthy donors. The primer mix had 60 Vbeta and 13 Jbeta primers. The method was immunoSEQ multiplex PCR; TCRdb's version includes in-frame clones alone and lacks a portion of them. The table records about 200,000 clones, approximately 80% of them present only once. Specimen: PBMCs. Receptor source: a boy aged 2 to 9 in good health and CMV-seronegative.

This sequence joins TRBV29-1 and TRBJ2-1; D not certain. The V end was cut by 6 bases, the J end by 3 bases, with 6 bases between. Germline CDR1 is SQVTM and CDR2 is ANQGSEA. This CDR3 region has 11 residues. CDR3 sequence reads: CSVGDYNEQFF. The CDR3 coding sequence is TGCAGCGTGGGCGACTACAATGAGCAGTTCTTC.

The J gene is TRBJ2-5, the V gene TRBV18; 7 bases align to TRBD1. Trimming removed 0 bases from V and 1 base from J; junction bases left unmatched: 2. Germline CDR1 reads KGHSH; CDR2 reads LQKENI. The CDR3 covers 15 residues. Here the CDR3 DNA reads TGTGCCAGCTCACCACCCGGGACAGCCCAAGAGACCCAGTACTTC. Translation: CASSPPGTAQETQYF.

The chain employs TRBV7-2 and TRBJ1-2; 10 bases line up with TRBD1. Germline V gene data show CDR1 as SGHTA and CDR2 as FQGNSA. The CDR3 loop spans 15 amino acids. Unmatched junction bases numbered 7, after V lost 1 base and J lost 8 bases. This CDR3 is CASSLGAGTGEGYTF. CDR3 bases: TGTGCCAGCAGCTTAGGGGCCGGGACAGGGGAAGGCTACACCTTC.

The rearrangement joins TRBV30 to TRBJ1-2; no definite D call. The germline V gene encodes CDR1 GTSNPN and CDR2 SVGIG (reference sequence). There are 12 residues in the CDR3. Trimming removed 2 bases from V and 8 bases from J, with 12 bases in between. The CDR3: CAWSPPSRGYTF. CDR3 coding DNA: TGTGCCTGGAGTCCGCCCTCCAGAGGCTACACCTTC.

This clone was found a few times. The chain joins TRBV5-6 to TRBJ2-5; D call uncertain. Germline V CDR1 and CDR2: SGHDT, YYEEEE. The V end lost 3 bases, the J end lost 1 base, and 10 bases lay between the germline ends. The CDR3 totals 14 residues. The CDR3 is CASSSVISQETQYF. The CDR3 nucleotides are TGTGCCAGCAGCTCAGTGATCAGCCAAGAGACCCAGTACTTC.